This T cell receptor beta chain emerged from a study of chronic HIV infection and antiretroviral therapy. In its sample, this clonotype was seen many times. The CDR3 totals 14 residues. Germline CDR1 and CDR2: SGHRS and YFSETQ. V was trimmed by 0 bases and J by 4 bases, leaving 9 bases between them. TCRdb analysed the 5' RACE reads with MiXCR anew, one entry per CDR3 protein. The table records roughly 39,000 distinct CDR3 sequences, around 8.7% of them present only once. The sample taken for sequencing was peripheral blood. The receptor comes from an adult who had HIV and had not received antiretroviral therapy, or was an uninfected healthy control (not recorded which). V gene TRBV5-1 combines with J gene TRBJ2-3; D is ambiguous. CDR3 DNA sequence: TGCGCCAGCAGCTTGGGCAGGAGTCCAGATACGCAGTATTTT. Translating it yields CASSLGRSPDTQYF.